This T cell receptor beta chain was obtained from a study of T cells in Graves' hyperthyroidism and ophthalmopathy. Looking at the study overall: Upon initial diagnosis and before any treatment, peripheral blood was collected.

The CDR3 has 14 residues. The V gene lost 7 bases and the J gene lost 7 bases, with 16 bases spanning the gap. This clonotype was seen a handful of times. Hyperthyroidism in the patients, aged 18 to 65, was newly diagnosed and under 2 months in duration. Uncontrolled infection, other autoimmune disease, pregnancy or lactation disqualified patients from enrolment. Fresh peripheral blood, around 9.3 ml, was the source of the PBMCs. Regions amplified from RNA transcripts were the TCR beta CDR3 regions. TCR CDR3 regions were first amplified by RT-PCR with HTBI primers. TCRdb re-derived calls from the multiplex PCR reads in MiXCR, one entry per CDR3 protein. Of about 560,000 distinct CDR3 sequences in the sample, 16% were seen once.

This clonotype was obtained from a young woman with Graves' hyperthyroidism. The chain has TRBV12-3 or TRBV12-4 and TRBJ1-4; TRBD1 might be the D (5 bases). The sequenced sample was blood. CDR3: CASTLLGGGEKLFF. CDR3 DNA: TGTGCCAGCACCCTCCTTGGGGGAGGTGAAAAACTGTTTTTT.